This entry is about one TCR beta chain. Its cognate antigen has yet to be identified. Base quality data are lacking; no much larger clone is found one base away. The data derive from a study of OX40 agonist ivuxolimab in advanced cancers. As for the study more broadly: Ivuxolimab, which targeted the costimulatory receptor OX40 (CD134), was an agonistic, fully human IgG2 monoclonal antibody. Intravenous ivuxolimab was administered to patients every 2 weeks at six dose levels: 0.01, 0.1, 0.3, 1.5, 3 and 10 mg/kg. Of the roughly 52 patients in dose escalation, around 20 had hepatocellular carcinoma, some 15 had melanoma, 9 had renal cell carcinoma and 9 had head and neck cancer. In the dose-escalation cohort, approximately 82% of patients were male, and the mean age was around 60 years with a range of roughly 20 to 85. Prior anti-PD-1, anti-PD-L1 or anti-CTLA-4 therapy was permitted, and approximately 41% of dose-escalation patients had received checkpoint inhibitors. Partial responses were achieved by three dose-escalation patients, of whom one had hepatocellular carcinoma and two had cutaneous melanoma. The point of sequencing TCRbeta in the periphery was to test whether ivuxolimab changed TCR sequence diversity and drove clonal T-cell expansion. The paper describes the monotherapy dose-escalation part (N of about 55 patients) of the phase I trial of ivuxolimab. The paper as a whole reports these results and caveats: After ivuxolimab, expanded clones were on average more numerous among CD8+ T cells than among CD4+ T cells. Low levels of normalized T-cell clonal expansion were also seen in some patients who did not respond. The antigen specificity of the clonally expanded peripheral T cells was not determined. In the 0.1-3.0 mg/kg groups, partial responders had among the lowest normalized peripheral clonal expansion, particularly in CD8+ T cells. At doses of 0.1 to 3.0 mg/kg, clonal expansion of both CD4+ and CD8+ T cells in blood was seen between baseline and week 6.

Including the terminal cysteine and phenylalanine, the CDR3 comprises 14 residues. The kept DNA is CDR3 alone, 42 bases in frame from the first base. Sequences SGHTA (CDR1) and FQGNSA (CDR2) are obtained from the germline V gene. V was cut back by 8 bases and J by 2 bases, leaving a gap of 10 bases between them. Genomic DNA was extracted from sorted cells for sequencing of the TCRbeta CDR3 region. The immunoSEQ Assay was used to sequence the TCRbeta CDR3 regions. TCRdb stores this immuneACCESS table with in-frame sequences only. Part of the clones is absent; in the studies checked, under half of the shortfall reflects unresolved V genes, and no reason is known for the rest. This sample holds tens of thousands of clones; approximately 85% were observed only once. The ten largest clones represent approximately 3.1% of the sample. Patients with autoimmune disease history or receiving systemic immunosuppression were excluded from the trial. In every dose cohort, peripheral blood was drawn for TCR sequencing at baseline, cycle 4 day 1, and cycle 7 day 1. The samples were drawn from a first-in-human, open-label, multicenter phase I dose-escalation trial of ivuxolimab. The trial enrolled adults with locally advanced or metastatic head and neck squamous cell, hepatocellular, melanoma or renal cell carcinoma. CD4+ and CD8+ T cells were sorted separately from peripheral blood before TCR sequencing.

The clonotype originates from an adult with an advanced solid tumor such as melanoma, head and neck, liver or kidney cancer. Source: CD4+ or CD8+ T cells sorted from blood, taken in a trial of the OX40 agonist ivuxolimab. The sequence links TRBV7-2 to TRBJ2-6, with no reliable assignment of the D segment. CDR3 protein: CASFGQPGANVLTF. The base sequence is TGTGCCAGCTTTGGTCAGCCTGGGGCCAACGTCCTGACTTTC.